The clone carrying this TCR beta chain showed up just once. The antigen remains undetermined. This entry comes from a study of vaccination effects on CD4 cells after COVID-19. ViraFEST assay sequencing came after antigen-specific CD4+ T cells were expanded with viral peptide pools. The culture ran for 9 to 11 days, and then CD4+ T cells were isolated. Absence of prior SARS-CoV-2 infection characterized the vaccine recipients, who showed negative nucleocapsid antibodies. Every well housed about 1.8 million PBMC, which grew in culture alongside about 9.9 IU/ml IL-2 and 8.5 to 10 ug/ml peptides. IL-2 medium took the place of half the medium on both days 3 and 7. Germline V CDR1 and CDR2: KGHDR, SFDVKD. The CDR3 has 12 residues. The ends lost 9 bases at V and 7 bases at J; junction bases unmatched: 2. Generated by immunoSEQ multiplex PCR, the TCRdb table keeps only in-frame clones and is missing some. Counted here are tens of thousands of clones, 65% to 85% occurring once; the ten biggest clones make up roughly 4%.

The TCR sequence derives from a human donor who received a COVID-19 vaccine. The chain combines TRBV24-1 with TRBJ2-5, with 12 bases aligning to TRBD1. The starting material was CD4+ T cells from PBMCs cultured with HCoV-OC43 spike peptides, obtained before COVID-19 vaccination. The sample's subset: HCoV-OC43 spike overlapping peptide pool stimulation. The CDR3 protein is CATGGQGATQYF. Here the CDR3 DNA reads TGTGCCACCGGGGGACAGGGGGCGACCCAGTACTTC.